The sequence of this T cell receptor (beta chain) was determined in a study of identifying expanded T cells in peripheral blood. Study-level results: Clone count variance between roughly 2-week samples rose with total template count.

Concerning this clone itself: As yet, its antigen is unknown.

There are 14 residues in the CDR3. After removal of 5 bases from V and 0 bases from J, the junction contained 5 bases not matched to a gene. Germline V gene lookup returns CDR1 SGHRS and CDR2 YFSETQ. This table comes from immunoSEQ multiplex PCR, and its TCRdb copy is limited to in-frame clones, with some not included. The data contain some 78,000 clones, around 84% of them singletons. No infections or other immune events were documented during collection. The V call is TRBV5-1, the J call TRBJ2-7; 7 bases match TRBD1. Sequenced: blood. The receptor was isolated from a person between 18 and 75 years old in good health. In DNA, the CDR3 is TGCGCCAGCAGGAGGGACAGTAGCTCCTACGAGCAGTACTTC. Translation: CASRRDSSSYEQYF.